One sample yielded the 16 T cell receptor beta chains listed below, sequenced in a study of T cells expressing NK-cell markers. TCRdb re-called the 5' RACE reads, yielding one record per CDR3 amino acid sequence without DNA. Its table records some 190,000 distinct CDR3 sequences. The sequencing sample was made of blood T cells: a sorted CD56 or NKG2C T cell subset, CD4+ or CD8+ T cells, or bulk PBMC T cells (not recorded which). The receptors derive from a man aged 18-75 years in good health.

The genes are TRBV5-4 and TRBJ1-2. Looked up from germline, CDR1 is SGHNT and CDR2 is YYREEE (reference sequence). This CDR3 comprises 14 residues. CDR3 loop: CASSLARGAGGYTF.

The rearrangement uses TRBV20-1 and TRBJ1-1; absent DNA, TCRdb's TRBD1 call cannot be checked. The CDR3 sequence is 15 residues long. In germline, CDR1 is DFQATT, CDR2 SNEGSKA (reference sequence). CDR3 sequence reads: CSAPAVGGGFTEAFF.

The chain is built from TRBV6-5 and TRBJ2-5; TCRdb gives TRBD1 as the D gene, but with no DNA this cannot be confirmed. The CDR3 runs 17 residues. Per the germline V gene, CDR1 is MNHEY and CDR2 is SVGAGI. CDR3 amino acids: CASSYSVGGEHPETQYF.

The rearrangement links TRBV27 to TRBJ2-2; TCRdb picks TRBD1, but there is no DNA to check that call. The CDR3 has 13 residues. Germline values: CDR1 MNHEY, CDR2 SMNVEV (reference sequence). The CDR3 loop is CASRKQGRGELFF.

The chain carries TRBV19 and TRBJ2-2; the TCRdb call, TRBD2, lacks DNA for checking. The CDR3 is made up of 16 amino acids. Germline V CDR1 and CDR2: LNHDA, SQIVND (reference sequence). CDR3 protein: CATRGIAGTNTGELFF.

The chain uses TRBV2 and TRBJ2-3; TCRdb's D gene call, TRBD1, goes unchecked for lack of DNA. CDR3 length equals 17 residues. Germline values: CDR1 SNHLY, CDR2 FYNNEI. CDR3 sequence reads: CASSERFGGQGPDTQYF. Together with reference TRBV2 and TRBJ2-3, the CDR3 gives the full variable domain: EPEVTQTPSHQVTQMGQEVILRCVPISNHLYFYWYRQILGQKVEFLVSFYNNEISEKSEIFDDQFSVERPDGSNFTLKIRSTKLEDSAMYFCASSERFGGQGPDTQYFGPGTRLTVL.

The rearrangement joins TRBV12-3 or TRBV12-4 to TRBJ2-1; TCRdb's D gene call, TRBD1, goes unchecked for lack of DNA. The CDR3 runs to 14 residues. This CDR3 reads CASTQGQWDNEQFF.

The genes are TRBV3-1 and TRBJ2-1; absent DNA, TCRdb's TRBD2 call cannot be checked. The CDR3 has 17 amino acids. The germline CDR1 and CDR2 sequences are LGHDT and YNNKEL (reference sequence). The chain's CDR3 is CASSQESLAGGQDEQFF.

The CDR3 loop reads CASSSSTASNEQFF. V is TRBV7-3 and J is TRBJ2-1; with no DNA, the TCRdb D assignment of TRBD1 cannot be verified. The CDR3 runs 14 residues. Germline CDR1 SGHTA, CDR2 FQGTGA.

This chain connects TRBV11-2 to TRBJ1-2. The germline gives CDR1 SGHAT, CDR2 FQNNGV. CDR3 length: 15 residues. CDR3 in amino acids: CASSPGSIANYGYTF.

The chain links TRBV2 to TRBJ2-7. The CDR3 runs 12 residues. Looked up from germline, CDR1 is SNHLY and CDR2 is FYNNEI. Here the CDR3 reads CASIGSRYEQYF.

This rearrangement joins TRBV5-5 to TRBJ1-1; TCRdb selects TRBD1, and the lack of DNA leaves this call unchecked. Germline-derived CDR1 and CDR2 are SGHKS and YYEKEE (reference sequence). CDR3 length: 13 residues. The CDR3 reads CASLQGPNTEAFF.

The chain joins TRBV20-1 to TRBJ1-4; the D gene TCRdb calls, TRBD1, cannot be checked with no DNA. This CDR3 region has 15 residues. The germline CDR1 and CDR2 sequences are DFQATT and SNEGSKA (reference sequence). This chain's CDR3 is CSARDSGQLREKLFF.

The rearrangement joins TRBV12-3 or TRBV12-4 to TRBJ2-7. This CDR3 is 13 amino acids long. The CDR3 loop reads CASTETEAYEQYF.

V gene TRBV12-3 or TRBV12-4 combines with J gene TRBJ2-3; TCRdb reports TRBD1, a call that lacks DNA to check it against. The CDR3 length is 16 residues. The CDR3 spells CASSPASGGHTDTQYF.

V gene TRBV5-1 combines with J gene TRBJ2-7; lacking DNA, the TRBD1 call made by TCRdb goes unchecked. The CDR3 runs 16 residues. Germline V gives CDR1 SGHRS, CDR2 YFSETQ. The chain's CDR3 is CASSHHGSQGGYEQYF.